One sample yielded the 22 T cell receptor beta chains listed below, sequenced in a study of T cell repertoires in cytomegalovirus infection. TCRdb ran MiXCR on the reads and lists one entry per CDR3 protein. The table includes nearly 700,000 distinct CDR3 sequences, around a third detected once. Their target antigens are unknown. Sample: cultured PBMCs, taken from culture after CMV antigen stimulation. The receptor source for this set is a human donor in good health (CMV status not recorded). Some clones in this sample may be carry-over from other donors' samples.

V and J are TRBV7-4 and TRBJ2-7; D call uncertain. The CDR3 spans 11 residues. The germline V gene encodes CDR1 SGHVT and CDR2 SQSDAQ. Trimming cost V 8 bases and J 7 bases, with 12 bases left between them. The CDR3 DNA sequence: TGTGCCAGCGAAGTTCGGAGAGAGCAGTACTTC. This translates into CASEVRREQYF. The whole variable domain, filled in from reference TRBV7-4 and TRBJ2-7, reads GAGVSQSPRYKVAKRGRDVALRCDSISGHVTLYWYRQTLGQGSEVLTYSQSDAQRDKSGRPSGRFSAERPERSVSTLKIQRTEQGDSAVYLCASEVRREQYFGPGTRLTVT.

V usage is TRBV18 and J usage is TRBJ2-3; D uncertain. The CDR3 has 15 amino acids. The ends were cut back, 2 bases at V and 1 base at J, with 10 bases in the middle. The V gene's germline CDR1 is KGHSH and CDR2 LQKENI. The CDR3: CASSPYGLGTDTQYF. The DNA of the CDR3 is TGTGCCAGCTCACCATATGGGTTGGGCACAGATACGCAGTATTTT.

This clonotype was seen only a few times. V and J are TRBV5-4 and TRBJ2-3; D might be TRBD2 (7 bases). The germline V and J ends were trimmed by 4 bases and 4 bases, with 13 bases remaining between them. This CDR3 has 14 residues. Germline V gives CDR1 SGHNT, CDR2 YYREEE (reference sequence). Written as DNA, the CDR3 is TGTGCCAGCAGCCAGCGGGACACCTCAGATACGCAGTATTTT. This sequence encodes CASSQRDTSDTQYF.

The chain couples TRBV19 to TRBJ1-1; D ambiguous. V shed 5 bases and J shed 0 bases, with 13 bases lying between them. Germline V gene lookup returns CDR1 LNHDA and CDR2 SQIVND (reference sequence). This CDR3 is 15 amino acids long. CDR3: CASSLRAGLNTEAFF. For the CDR3, the DNA is TGTGCCAGTAGTCTCCGAGCTGGGCTGAACACTGAAGCTTTCTTT.

The J gene is TRBJ2-7, the V gene TRBV27, with D tentatively TRBD2 (6 bases). Germline values: CDR1 MNHEY, CDR2 SMNVEV (reference sequence). The CDR3 consists of 15 residues. V dropped 3 bases and J dropped 3 bases, with 15 bases sitting between them. CDR3 sequence reads: CASSLRGGALYEQYF. Written as DNA, the CDR3 is TGTGCCAGCAGTTTGAGAGGAGGGGCGCTCTACGAGCAGTACTTC.

The V and J genes are TRBV19 and TRBJ1-6, with D perhaps matching TRBD1 (6 bases). The CDR3 runs 17 residues. Trimming removed 5 bases from V and 2 bases from J, with 16 bases in between. CDR1 LNHDA and CDR2 SQIVND come from the germline V gene (reference sequence). CDR3 in DNA: TGTGCCAGTAGTCGCCGCCTGCGGGACACCTATAATTCACCCCTCCACTTT. This codes for CASSRRLRDTYNSPLHF.

The rearrangement links TRBV7-8 to TRBJ2-7; the D is unclear. The germline gives CDR1 SGHVS, CDR2 FQNEAQ. Trimming took off 6 bases at V and 3 bases at J, with 15 bases between the two ends. CDR3 length: 14 residues. The CDR3 loop reads CASSPESGVYEQYF. DNA for the CDR3: TGTGCCAGCAGTCCTGAGAGTGGGGTCTACGAGCAGTACTTC.

This clonotype was found a few times. This chain connects TRBV6-1 to TRBJ1-2; maybe TRBD1 (6 bases). Germline V lookup: CDR1 MNHNS, CDR2 SASEGT. With 8 bases removed from V and 7 bases from J, the gap between germline ends came to 17 bases. The CDR3 loop spans 13 amino acids. The CDR3 nucleotides are TGTGCCAGCTACTTGAGGCAGGGGTCTGGCTACACCTTC. Protein sequence: CASYLRQGSGYTF.

This chain uses TRBV29-1 with TRBJ2-5; 8 bases agree with TRBD1. The trim removed 1 base at V and 2 bases at J, leaving 6 bases unmatched. The CDR3 sequence is 15 residues long. CDR1 is SQVTM and CDR2 is ANQGSEA in the germline V gene. CDR3 residues: CSVEATGTGQETQYF. The CDR3 nucleotides read TGCAGCGTTGAAGCAACCGGGACAGGACAAGAGACCCAGTACTTC.

This clonotype was picked up many times. V and J are TRBV7-8 and TRBJ2-7, with no clear D. Germline V gene lookup returns CDR1 SGHVS and CDR2 FQNEAQ. The CDR3 is made up of 12 amino acids. V shed 5 bases and J shed 4 bases, with 9 bases lying between them. Here the CDR3 reads CASSPHTYEQYF. The DNA for the CDR3 is TGTGCCAGCAGCCCCCATACTTACGAGCAGTACTTC.

This clonotype was recorded at least ten times. The chain recombines TRBV12-3 or TRBV12-4 with TRBJ2-7, with 13 bases lining up with TRBD2. The CDR3 sequence is 15 residues long. The junction had 7 bases not matched to a gene; V was cut back by 7 bases and J by 4 bases. The CDR3 protein is CASIGTSGDSYEQYF. Here the CDR3 DNA reads TGTGCCAGCATCGGGACTAGCGGGGACTCTTACGAGCAGTACTTC.

The chain couples TRBV2 to TRBJ1-2, with 9 bases lining up with TRBD1. The germline gives CDR1 SNHLY, CDR2 FYNNEI. The CDR3 has 12 residues. The V segment lost 11 bases and the J segment 7 bases; nucleotides outside the gene matches: 8. CDR3 nucleotides: TGTGCCCCCCGGGACAGGGTTGCTGGCTACACCTTC. Translation: CAPRDRVAGYTF.

The chain is built from TRBV7-6 and TRBJ2-7; D might be TRBD1 or TRBD2, each matching 5 bases. V was trimmed by 5 bases and J by 5 bases, leaving 16 bases between them. CDR1 is SGHVS and CDR2 is FNYEAQ in the germline V gene. The CDR3 is 14 amino acids. DNA of the CDR3: TGTGCCAGCAGCCCGGAAGTGGGGGTACACGAGCAGTACTTC. Translation: CASSPEVGVHEQYF.

This clonotype turned up a few times. The chain combines TRBV7-9 with TRBJ1-2; perhaps TRBD1 as D (6 bases). The length of the CDR3 is 15 residues. With 1 base removed from V and 5 bases from J, the gap between germline ends came to 14 bases. Germline lookup yields CDR1 SEHNR and CDR2 FQNEAQ (reference sequence). The CDR3 DNA is TGTGCCAGCAGCTTAGTTGGTCCAGGGGATTATGGCTACACCTTC. Translating it yields CASSLVGPGDYGYTF.

The gene calls are TRBV7-9 and TRBJ2-1, with TRBD1 identical over 9 bases. Per germline, CDR1 SEHNR and CDR2 FQNEAQ (reference sequence). The CDR3 contains 15 residues. After removal of 5 bases from V and 8 bases from J, the junction contained 10 bases not matched to a gene. The CDR3 nucleotides read TGTGCCAGCAGCCTCGCACAGGGGGCGATCGATGAGCAGTTCTTC. Protein product: CASSLAQGAIDEQFF.

The chain links TRBV7-2 to TRBJ1-4; D unresolved. The germline V gene has CDR1 SGHTA and CDR2 FQGNSA. The CDR3 length is 14 residues. V dropped 5 bases and J dropped 8 bases, with 15 bases sitting between them. This chain's CDR3 is CASSGSLGGEKLFF. CDR3 sequence (DNA): TGTGCCAGCAGCGGGTCCTTAGGAGGGGAAAAACTGTTTTTT.

CDR3 sequence: CATTQPGTGGYEQYF. Written as DNA, the CDR3 is TGTGCCACCACCCAACCCGGGACAGGGGGCTACGAGCAGTACTTC. The V call is TRBV24-1, the J call TRBJ2-7; 11 bases fit TRBD1. Looked up from germline, CDR1 is KGHDR and CDR2 is SFDVKD. The CDR3 runs to 15 residues. V was pared by 8 bases and J by 3 bases, with 8 bases of the junction left unmatched.

The table lists this clonotype with many counts. CDR3 residues: CASSSWGTGLEKLFF. The CDR3 bases are TGTGCCAGCAGCTCATGGGGGACAGGTCTGGAAAAACTGTTTTTT. The chain uses TRBV7-2 and TRBJ1-4, with TRBD1 identical over 8 bases. Germline-derived CDR1 and CDR2 are SGHTA and FQGNSA. V was pared by 4 bases and J by 8 bases, with 9 bases of the junction left unmatched. This CDR3 has 15 residues.

In its sample, this clonotype was seen a few times. V is TRBV12-5 and J is TRBJ2-2; D gene unclear. The CDR3 extends over 15 amino acids. Germline V gives CDR1 LGHNT, CDR2 FRNRAP. Deletions cut 4 bases from V and 0 bases from J, with 9 bases between. The CDR3 reads CASGSTQTNTGELFF. The CDR3, as DNA: TGTGCTAGTGGTTCCACCCAGACGAACACCGGGGAGCTGTTTTTT.

The chain employs TRBV20-1 and TRBJ1-1; D possibly corresponds to TRBD1 (5 bases). Germline CDR1 and CDR2: DFQATT and SNEGSKA (reference sequence). The CDR3 sequence is 15 residues long. The V end was cut by 6 bases, the J end by 5 bases, with 22 bases between. Here the CDR3 DNA reads TGCAGTGCACCACCCCTCCTGGGACGGGGGACTGAAGCTTTCTTT. Translation gives CSAPPLLGRGTEAFF.

The chain links TRBV18 to TRBJ1-5; a weak D match, TRBD1 (5 bases). Germline CDR1 reads KGHSH; CDR2 reads LQKENI. The CDR3 runs 17 residues. V dropped 2 bases and J dropped 2 bases, with 16 bases sitting between them. The DNA of the CDR3 is TGTGCCAGCTCACCAACGCCAGGGTATGACGGCAATCAGCCCCAGCATTTT. Its translation: CASSPTPGYDGNQPQHF.

The chain is built from TRBV7-9 and TRBJ2-5, with 8 bases identical to TRBD2. The CDR3 totals 15 residues. Germline lookup yields CDR1 SEHNR and CDR2 FQNEAQ (reference sequence). V was pared by 5 bases and J by 0 bases, with 5 bases of the junction left unmatched. Here the CDR3 reads CASSLLAGYQETQYF. CDR3 sequence (DNA): TGTGCCAGCAGCCTTCTAGCGGGTTACCAAGAGACCCAGTACTTC. The full variable domain, its missing parts supplied by reference TRBV7-9 and TRBJ2-5, is DTGVSQNPRHKITKRGQNVTFRCDPISEHNRLYWYRQTLGQGPEFLTYFQNEAQLEKSRLLSDRFSAERPKGSFSTLEIQRTEQGDSAMYLCASSLLAGYQETQYFGPGTRLLVL.